This T cell receptor (beta chain) was recorded in a study of shared clonotypes between healthy human individuals. Study in general: Donor composition was a couple of women and three men, aged 18 to 49. Three plates each covered CD4 naive and memory; CD8 naive two, CD8 memory one.

Broader study findings: Generation probabilities of non-shared clonotypes were lower (relative to those shared by all four donors).

CD8 cells regarded as naive lacked CD45RO, were positively chosen for CCR7, and omitted terminally differentiated effector memory CD45RA+ cells. In the sorted-subset replicate PCRs, 200 ng DNA, 25,000 to 35,000 T cell genomes, was used. Sequencing was performed with immunoSEQ multiplex PCR; in TCRdb, only in-frame clones are kept and a portion is missing. The sample has just over 2,000,000 clones; roughly 94% are singletons. The CDR3 is 13 amino acids. In germline, CDR1 is LNHDA, CDR2 SQIVND (reference sequence). Trimming removed 7 bases at V and 3 bases at J, with 12 bases between. Of note for this clone: What it binds is unknown.

The rearrangement links TRBV19 to TRBJ1-2, with D maybe TRBD1 (6 bases). The sample was naive CD8+ T cells sorted from blood. The sequence came from a man in his late teens or twenties in good health. CDR3 nucleotides: TGTGCCAGTAAAGTAAGGGGGGACTATGGCTACACCTTC. Residues: CASKVRGDYGYTF. Supplemented by reference TRBV19 and TRBJ1-2, the full variable domain reads DGGITQSPKYLFRKEGQNVTLSCEQNLNHDAMYWYRQDPGQGLRLIYYSQIVNDFQKGDIAEGYSVSREKKESFPLTVTSAQKNPTAFYLCASKVRGDYGYTFGSGTRLTVV.